These T cell receptor beta chains were read from a single sample in a study of Graves' ophthalmopathy and Graves' hyperthyroidism. MiXCR, run by TCRdb on the multiplex PCR reads, gives a single entry per CDR3 protein. The table lists hundreds of thousands of distinct CDR3 sequences, under 25% of them singletons. Sequences were obtained from peripheral blood. These receptors were obtained from a woman under 30 with stable Graves' hyperthyroidism. The CDR3 runs from the conserved cysteine through the conserved F or W. Each record gives: J gene, V gene, CDR3 protein.

TRBJ2-4,TRBV18,CASSPGAKNIQYF
TRBJ2-7,TRBV6-2/TRBV6-3,CASSPLAKIYEQYF
TRBJ1-4,TRBV12-3/TRBV12-4,CASRQTVGGEKLFF
TRBJ1-1,TRBV19,CASSEGQGGTEAFF
TRBJ2-4,TRBV2,CASKEDRAKNIQYF
TRBJ2-5,TRBV7-2,CASSRGLAGVLGETQYF
TRBJ1-2,TRBV7-2,CASSLYTNYGYTF
TRBJ2-7,TRBV2,CASSRGQRIGEQYF
TRBJ1-2,TRBV24-1,CATSEGTGNGYTF
TRBJ2-7,TRBV2,CASRDPTESYEQYF
TRBJ2-5,TRBV27,CASSRLAGGVQETQYF
TRBJ1-5,TRBV19,CASSSGQGIRQPQHF
TRBJ2-4,TRBV11-2,CASSFQQDNIQYF
TRBJ1-6,TRBV7-8,CASSLDGLSPLHF
TRBJ2-7,TRBV2,CASSETGTGVYEQYF
TRBJ2-7,TRBV28,CASSFRPQGNFEQYF
TRBJ1-5,TRBV30,CAWSVRGIGSQPQHF
TRBJ1-5,TRBV4-1,CASSQVGDKGVRPQHF
TRBJ1-1,TRBV11-2,CASSLDGSGSNTEAFF
TRBJ2-7,TRBV7-2,CASSLYHSYEQYF
TRBJ2-5,TRBV6-2/TRBV6-3,CASSPGTSGFQETQYF
TRBJ2-7,TRBV19,CATRSGDEQYF
TRBJ1-1,TRBV7-9,CASSRPEPEAFF
TRBJ1-1,TRBV12-3/TRBV12-4,CASRLGSGGYPEAFF
TRBJ2-5,TRBV2,CASSALATVQETQYF
TRBJ2-2,TRBV6-1,CASSEISGVNTGELFF
TRBJ2-7,TRBV30,CAWSRGYEQYF
TRBJ2-7,TRBV6-1,CASRRGTGYYEQYF
TRBJ1-1,TRBV2,CASSVLLGGLNTEAFF
TRBJ2-7,TRBV6-2/TRBV6-3,CASSYSGQRGEQYF
TRBJ2-5,TRBV10-3,CAISPGLAGFQETQYF
TRBJ1-6,TRBV9,CASSVSSGGSGNSPLHF
TRBJ2-7,TRBV7-9,CALGENPGHEQYF
TRBJ2-7,TRBV7-9,CASSLSGGYEQYF
TRBJ2-5,TRBV20-1,CSANSGRVGETQYF
TRBJ1-2,TRBV28,CASTQFEGSANYGYTF
TRBJ2-7,TRBV28,CASSLPGQGGYEQYF
TRBJ2-5,TRBV12-3/TRBV12-4,CASSFNYRIETQYF
TRBJ2-7,TRBV29-1,CSGGGSGGNGYEQYF
TRBJ2-5,TRBV3-1,CASSSHEETQYF
TRBJ2-7,TRBV29-1,CSVARGTSGSEQYF
TRBJ2-2,TRBV6-1,CASSERTSGTGELFF
TRBJ1-1,TRBV9,CASSTGAVDTEAFF
TRBJ2-7,TRBV6-5,CARSYGAGTTYEQYF
TRBJ1-2,TRBV6-1,CASRGQAGSYGYTF
TRBJ1-1,TRBV5-1,CASRVEVNTEAFF
TRBJ1-1,TRBV6-5,CASSSSDRAGTEAFF
TRBJ2-4,TRBV3-1,CASSQETLSGGIQYF
TRBJ2-5,TRBV15,CATSGLGRQETQYF
TRBJ2-4,TRBV5-1,CASSFSSGSDKNIKYF
TRBJ1-6,TRBV9,CASSPRALSSYNSPLHF
TRBJ1-5,TRBV6-1,CASTEQGVGNQPQHF
TRBJ2-5,TRBV11-2,CASSPQQETQYF
TRBJ1-1,TRBV4-1,CASSQGQGTEAFF
TRBJ2-7,TRBV6-5,CASSYDPSGSPYEQYF
TRBJ2-5,TRBV13,CASSLGLAGPKETQYF
TRBJ2-5,TRBV6-1,CASSGTSGGVKTQYF
TRBJ1-1,TRBV4-1,CASSQGFWWVTEAFF
TRBJ2-7,TRBV7-2,CASSSNSGSYEQYF